The 15 T cell receptor beta chains below were found in one sample sequenced in a study of control samples from healthy donors and cancer patients. The table came from immunoSEQ multiplex PCR; TCRdb's copy has only in-frame clones and leaves some out. The data contain around 100,000 clones, 80% to 90% of them singletons. The sequencing input was PBMCs. The source is a man in his sixties with lung cancer.

J is TRBJ1-2 and V is TRBV6-5; 7 bases are shared with TRBD1. CDR3 length equals 15 residues. Germline values: CDR1 MNHEY, CDR2 SVGAGI. V lost 2 bases and J lost 1; bases outside the gene matches: 4. The CDR3 loop reads CASSYGGQINYGYTF. The CDR3 nucleotides are TGTGCCAGCAGTTACGGGGGACAGATTAACTATGGCTACACCTTC.

V usage is TRBV2 and J usage is TRBJ1-4; possible D gene TRBD1, 6 bases. CDR1 is SNHLY, CDR2 FYNNEI, per germline. V shed 11 bases and J shed 4 bases, with 17 bases lying between them. This CDR3 contains 14 residues. The CDR3 DNA reads as TGTGCCGGACAGAAGGGGAGAGATAATGAAAAACTGTTTTTT. Its protein product is CAGQKGRDNEKLFF.

This chain joins TRBV18 and TRBJ1-2, with 7 bases fitting TRBD1. The CDR3 runs to 13 residues. Trimming took 3 bases from V and 6 from J; bases not matched to a gene: 4. Germline V gives CDR1 KGHSH, CDR2 LQKENI. This CDR3 reads CASSPLTGDGYTF. CDR3 sequence (DNA): TGTGCCAGCTCACCCCTTACAGGGGATGGCTACACCTTC.

The chain carries TRBV3-1 (or the pseudogene TRBV3-2) and TRBJ1-1; possible D gene TRBD1, 5 bases. Germline lookup yields CDR1 LGHDT and CDR2 YNNKEL (reference sequence). Trimming stripped 4 bases from V and 6 bases from J, with 6 bases between. CDR3 length: 11 residues. CDR3 coding DNA: TGTGCCAGCAGCCGGGGGGCTGAAGCTTTCTTT. Translation gives CASSRGAEAFF.

The chain is built from TRBV9 and TRBJ2-1, with D perhaps matching TRBD2 (5 bases). V was cut by 3 bases and J by 2 bases, with 9 bases left in between. The germline gives CDR1 SGDLS, CDR2 YYNGEE. The CDR3 has 14 amino acids. CDR3 region: CASSASSAYNEQFF. As DNA, the CDR3 is TGTGCCAGCAGCGCTAGCTCCGCCTACAATGAGCAGTTCTTC. The full variable domain, completed using reference TRBV9 and TRBJ2-1, is DSGVTQTPKHLITATGQRVTLRCSPRSGDLSVYWYQQSLDQGLQFLIQYYNGEERAKGNILERFSAQQFPDLHSELNLSSLELGDSALYFCASSASSAYNEQFFGPGTRLTVL.

The rearrangement joins TRBV3-1 (or the pseudogene TRBV3-2) to TRBJ2-1; possibly TRBD1 for D (6 bases). The CDR3 is 15 amino acids. Germline V lookup: CDR1 LGHDT, CDR2 YNNKEL (reference sequence). V gave up 3 bases and J gave up 4 bases, with 13 bases separating them. CDR3 loop: CASSHQDREYNEQFF. The CDR3 nucleotides are TGTGCCAGCAGCCACCAGGACAGAGAGTACAATGAGCAGTTCTTC.

About this clone: Distinct nucleotide sequences in the sample also encode this CDR3. V is TRBV6-5 and J is TRBJ1-5; D ambiguous. CDR3 length: 13 residues. The germline V and J ends were trimmed by 4 bases and 4 bases, with 8 bases remaining between them. CDR1 and CDR2 from the germline V gene are MNHEY and SVGAGI. In DNA, the CDR3 is TGTGCCAGCAGTTGGGCACTGAATCAGCCCCAGCATTTT. It specifies CASSWALNQPQHF.

The chain recombines TRBV9 with TRBJ1-1; the D is unclear. V gave up 5 bases and J gave up 0 bases, with 8 bases separating them. CDR3 size: 13 residues. Germline V lookup: CDR1 SGDLS, CDR2 YYNGEE. In DNA, the CDR3 is TGTGCCAGCAGTATTACAGTGAACACTGAAGCTTTCTTT. Encoded protein: CASSITVNTEAFF.

This clone was seen once. V and J are TRBV5-1 and TRBJ2-1; a weak D match, TRBD1 (6 bases). The CDR3 loop spans 16 amino acids. Germline CDR1 is SGHRS and CDR2 is YFSETQ. V lost 4 bases, J lost 6 bases, and 20 bases lay in between. CDR3 sequence: CASSNYGTTLTNEQFF. CDR3 DNA sequence: TGCGCCAGCAGCAATTACGGGACAACCCTAACCAATGAGCAGTTCTTC.

J is TRBJ2-3 and V is TRBV24-1; tentatively, D is TRBD2 (6 bases). The CDR3 has 13 residues. Germline CDR1 KGHDR, CDR2 SFDVKD. V was pared by 9 bases and J by 6 bases, with 15 bases between. The CDR3 loop reads CATGDGTLDTQYF. The CDR3 DNA is TGTGCCACCGGAGACGGGACTCTCGATACGCAGTATTTT.

This clone was detected only once. J is TRBJ2-1 and V is TRBV5-1; TRBD2 matches at 9 bases. The CDR3 is made up of 15 amino acids. Germline-derived CDR1 and CDR2 are SGHRS and YFSETQ. Unmatched junction bases numbered 7, after V lost 7 bases and J lost 2 bases. CDR3 sequence: CASGERGDAYNEQFF. CDR3 coding DNA: TGCGCCAGCGGGGAGCGGGGGGATGCCTACAATGAGCAGTTCTTC. The full variable domain, its missing parts supplied by reference TRBV5-1 and TRBJ2-1, is KAGVTQTPRYLIKTRGQQVTLSCSPISGHRSVSWYQQTPGQGLQFLFEYFSETQRNKGNFPGRFSGRQFSNSRSEMNVSTLELGDSALYLCASGERGDAYNEQFFGPGTRLTVL.

The rearrangement uses TRBV30 and TRBJ1-5, with TRBD1 identical over 8 bases. There are 16 residues in the CDR3. The V and J ends lost 3 bases and 1 base, in that order; junction bases with no gene match: 8. Looked up from germline, CDR1 is GTSNPN and CDR2 is SVGIG (reference sequence). CDR3 nucleotides: TGTGCCTGGAGCTTCCTCGGACAGGGCAGCAATCAGCCCCAGCATTTT. This encodes CAWSFLGQGSNQPQHF.

CDR3 DNA sequence: TGCGCCAGCAGCTTAGGGGTTAGCTATGGCTACACCTTC. Its translation: CASSLGVSYGYTF. This chain joins TRBV5-1 and TRBJ1-2; a possible D gene is TRBD1 (5 bases). The CDR3 is 13 amino acids. Trimming shortened V by 2 bases and J by 4 bases, and 9 bases separated the two germline ends. Germline CDR1 reads SGHRS; CDR2 reads YFSETQ. The whole variable domain, remainder taken from reference TRBV5-1 and TRBJ1-2, is KAGVTQTPRYLIKTRGQQVTLSCSPISGHRSVSWYQQTPGQGLQFLFEYFSETQRNKGNFPGRFSGRQFSNSRSEMNVSTLELGDSALYLCASSLGVSYGYTFGSGTRLTVV.

DNA of the CDR3: TGTGCCCCCAGTTCACAAACGCGGGGGGGCCGGACCGGGGAGCTGTTTTTT. Translating gives CAPSSQTRGGRTGELFF. The gene calls are TRBV27 and TRBJ2-2; 9 positions match TRBD2. The CDR3 is 17 amino acids. With 11 bases clipped from V and 5 bases from J, the junction kept 18 bases outside the gene matches. Per germline, CDR1 MNHEY and CDR2 SMNVEV (reference sequence).

The chain uses TRBV7-2 and TRBJ2-3; TRBD1 might be the D (6 bases). Deletions cut 1 base from V and 0 bases from J, with 17 bases between. Germline values: CDR1 SGHTA, CDR2 FQGNSA. The CDR3 contains 18 residues. The CDR3 nucleotides read TGTGCCAGCAGCTTAGGGTGGTCACAGGGCCCTAGCACAGATACGCAGTATTTT. Amino acid sequence: CASSLGWSQGPSTDTQYF.